The TCR beta chain described here comes from a study of blood T cells in healthy people across ages. Study-wide context: Template-switching capture recovered about one barcoded beta molecule per two T cells.

There were at least 5.5 micrograms of total RNA extracted from every sample. It was with a sample-barcoded 5' primer and a J-beta primer mix that a second PCR of about 6 to 12 cycles was run. Each CDR3 protein gets one entry after TCRdb re-called the 5' RACE reads with MiXCR. This sample has 780,000 or so distinct CDR3 sequences, with roughly 56% found just once. Trimming stripped 3 bases from V and 4 bases from J, with 16 bases between. The CDR3 consists of 15 residues. CDR1 and CDR2 from the germline V gene are SGHRS and YFSETQ. This clonotype was recorded a few times. The TCR sequence derives from a middle-aged man in good health. The rearrangement uses TRBV5-1 and TRBJ1-2; D is possibly TRBD1 (5 bases). Sequencing was carried out using blood. The CDR3 is CASSSQQGEVYGYTF. The CDR3 DNA is TGCGCCAGCAGCTCCCAGCAGGGTGAGGTCTATGGCTACACCTTC. Using reference TRBV5-1 and TRBJ1-2 for the parts outside the CDR3, the full variable domain is KAGVTQTPRYLIKTRGQQVTLSCSPISGHRSVSWYQQTPGQGLQFLFEYFSETQRNKGNFPGRFSGRQFSNSRSEMNVSTLELGDSALYLCASSSQQGEVYGYTFGSGTRLTVV.